By frequency in the sample, the clone carrying this TCR beta chain is medium-sized (0.01 to 0.1%). Antigen specificity is unknown. The presence of a unique molecular identifier marked each TCR cDNA molecule. In TCRdb, the 5' RACE reads were re-called with MiXCR into one record per CDR3 protein. The sample shows roughly 17,000 distinct CDR3 sequences, under 7% of them seen only once. The CDR3 runs 14 residues. V lost 8 bases and J lost 4; bases outside the gene matches: 9. The V gene's germline CDR1 is MNHNY and CDR2 SVGAGI (reference sequence). Time point defined: sample taken at primary tumor resection. Whole RNA, isolated from tumor, nontumor lung or frozen PBMC, was sequenced without prior sorting. The data stem from a study of spatial heterogeneity in lung cancer. Findings and caveats of the study: The number of expanded tumor alpha and beta chains correlated with mutation number.

The starting material was lung tumor tissue, obtained at surgery. The receptor comes from a male donor with early-stage non-small cell lung cancer. The chain couples TRBV6-6 to TRBJ1-2; 8 bases agree with TRBD1. CDR3 sequence reads: CASRETGEAYGYTF. CDR3 DNA sequence: TGTGCCAGCCGCGAGACAGGGGAGGCCTATGGCTACACCTTC.